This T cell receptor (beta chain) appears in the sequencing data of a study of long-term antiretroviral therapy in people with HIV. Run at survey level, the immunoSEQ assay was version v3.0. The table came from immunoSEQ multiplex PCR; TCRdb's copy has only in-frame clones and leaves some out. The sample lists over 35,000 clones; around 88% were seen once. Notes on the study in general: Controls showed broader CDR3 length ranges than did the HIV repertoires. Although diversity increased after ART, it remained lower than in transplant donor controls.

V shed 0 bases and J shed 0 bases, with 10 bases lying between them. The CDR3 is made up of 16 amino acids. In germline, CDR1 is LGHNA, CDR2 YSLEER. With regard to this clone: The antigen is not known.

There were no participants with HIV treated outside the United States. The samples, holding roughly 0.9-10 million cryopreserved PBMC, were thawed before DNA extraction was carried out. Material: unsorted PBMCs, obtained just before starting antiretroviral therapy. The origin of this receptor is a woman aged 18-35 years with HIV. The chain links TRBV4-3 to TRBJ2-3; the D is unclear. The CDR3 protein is CASSQDLPSSTDTQYF. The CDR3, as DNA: TGCGCCAGCAGCCAAGATTTGCCCTCTAGCACAGATACGCAGTATTTT.